Reported below is one T cell receptor (beta chain). The CDR3 length is 15 residues. CDR1 and CDR2 (germline): MNHEY, SMNVEV (reference sequence). The V end lost 2 bases, the J end lost 0 bases, and 8 bases lay between the germline ends. The data derive from a study of blood T cell repertoires in COVID-19. For the study at large: Collection of acute and convalescent COVID-19 samples took place in the United States, Italy and Spain. PBMCs, B-cell-depleted T cells, or T cells were the source of the cDNA or gDNA that made up the material.

Source study methods: Using reference gene primer amplification, nucleated cell counts were estimated. Some clones are missing from TCRdb's copy, which holds only in-frame ones; the method was immunoSEQ multiplex PCR. V and J calls and clone size come straight from that table; D and trimming were deduced from the DNA. In the table there are around 100,000 clones, 80% to 90% of which are singletons. The source of this sequence is a woman of 80 years or more with acute or convalescent COVID-19. This rearrangement joins TRBV27 to TRBJ1-3, with TRBD1 as a possible D gene (5 bases). Sequenced: peripheral blood. CDR3 amino acids: CASSLGANSGNTIYF. CDR3 in DNA: TGTGCCAGCAGTTTAGGGGCGAACTCTGGAAACACCATATATTTT.